This entry describes one T cell receptor beta chain. The antigen remains undetermined. These data originate in a study of shared clonotypes between healthy human individuals. At the level of the study: For every donor, three CD4 naive, three CD4 memory, two CD8 naive and one CD8 memory plates were used. Study-wide findings and caveats: A reduction in generation probabilities was seen for non-shared clonotypes relative to those shared by all four donors.

The germline V gene encodes CDR1 SGHAT and CDR2 FQNNGV. This CDR3 spans 17 amino acids. J lost 0 bases, V lost 5 bases, and 7 bases had no gene match. The test was conducted at deep level. Only in-frame clones appear in the TCRdb table, and some are missing; sequencing was by immunoSEQ multiplex PCR. The profile shows a few million clones, 80% to 95% of them singletons. CD45RO-negative CD8 cells positively selected for CCR7 made up the naive population, which excluded terminally differentiated effector memory CD45RA+ cells. The sequencing input was naive CD8+ T cells from PBMCs. The chain employs TRBV11-2 and TRBJ2-6; TRBD2 agrees at 7 bases. The sequence came from a young man in good health. Some clones in this sample may be carry-over from other donors' samples. The CDR3, as DNA: TGTGCCAGCAGCCCCCGGACGGGAGGCTCTGGGGCCAACGTCCTGACTTTC. Its translation: CASSPRTGGSGANVLTF.